What follows is one T cell receptor beta chain and its context. Its antigen is currently unknown. PCR used 60 Vbeta primers and 13 Jbeta primers. In the source study's methods: Counted up in a later analysis, unique TCR beta chains came to approximately 83 million, with about 9.9 million shared. Using immunoSEQ multiplex PCR, the repertoire was profiled, and TCRdb retains in-frame clones only, with some absent. V, J and clone size are taken as reported in that table, and D and trimming were inferred from the DNA itself. The table includes about 94,000 clones, 70% to 85% detected once. The J segment lost 7 bases and the V segment lost 0 bases, leaving 5 bases of the junction unmatched. Germline V gene data show CDR1 as SGHRS and CDR2 as YFSETQ. The CDR3 consists of 15 residues. These data originate in a study of cytomegalovirus exposure and HLA in healthy donors. Study conclusions and caveats: Most TCR sequences were uncommon, yet certain public TCRs appeared in many donors. CMV serostatus alone was available as immune exposure information.

Sequenced sample: PBMCs. The sequence was collected from a human donor in good health. The V gene is TRBV5-1, the J gene TRBJ2-7, with 12 bases identical to TRBD2. The CDR3 DNA sequence: TGCGCCAGCAGCTTGGGGCTAGCGGGAGGGAATGAGCAGTACTTC. It is translated as CASSLGLAGGNEQYF.